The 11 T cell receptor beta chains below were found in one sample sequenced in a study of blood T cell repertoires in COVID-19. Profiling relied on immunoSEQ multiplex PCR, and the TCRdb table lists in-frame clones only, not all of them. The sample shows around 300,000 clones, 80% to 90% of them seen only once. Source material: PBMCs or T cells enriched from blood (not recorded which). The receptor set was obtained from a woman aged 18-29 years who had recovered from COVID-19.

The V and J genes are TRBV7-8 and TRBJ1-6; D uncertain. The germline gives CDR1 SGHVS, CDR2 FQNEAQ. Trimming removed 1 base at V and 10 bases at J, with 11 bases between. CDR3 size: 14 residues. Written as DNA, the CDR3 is TGTGCCAGCAGCTTAGGTCTCGGCGGCTCACCCCTCCACTTT. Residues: CASSLGLGGSPLHF. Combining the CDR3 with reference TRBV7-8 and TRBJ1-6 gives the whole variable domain GAGVSQSPRYKVAKRGQDVALRCDPISGHVSLFWYQQALGQGPEFLTYFQNEAQLDKSGLPSDRFFAERPEGSVSTLKIQRTQQEDSAVYLCASSLGLGGSPLHFGNGTRLTVT.

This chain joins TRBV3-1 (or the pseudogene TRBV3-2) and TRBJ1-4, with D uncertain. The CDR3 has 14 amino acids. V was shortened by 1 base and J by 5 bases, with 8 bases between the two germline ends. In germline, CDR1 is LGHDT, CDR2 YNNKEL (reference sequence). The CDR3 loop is CASSQAAGNEKLFF. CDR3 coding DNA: TGTGCCAGCAGCCAAGCTGCAGGCAATGAAAAACTGTTTTTT.

The CDR3 sequence is CASSLAGGARGYTF. CDR3 nucleotides: TGTGCCAGCAGCTTGGCCGGAGGGGCGCGTGGCTACACCTTC. The chain employs TRBV5-8 and TRBJ1-2; TRBD1 might be the D (5 bases). Germline CDR1 and CDR2: SGHTS and YDEGEE. This CDR3 is 14 amino acids long. V was cut by 0 bases and J by 7 bases, with 13 bases left in between.

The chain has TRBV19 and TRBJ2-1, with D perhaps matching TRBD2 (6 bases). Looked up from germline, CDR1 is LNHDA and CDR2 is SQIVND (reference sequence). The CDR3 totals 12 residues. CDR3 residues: CAVYSGNNEQFF. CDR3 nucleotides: TGTGCGGTTTATAGCGGAAACAATGAGCAGTTCTTC. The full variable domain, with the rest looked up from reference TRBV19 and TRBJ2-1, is DGGITQSPKYLFRKEGQNVTLSCEQNLNHDAMYWYRQDPGQGLRLIYYSQIVNDFQKGDIAEGYSVSREKKESFPLTVTSAQKNPTAFYLCAVYSGNNEQFFGPGTRLTVL.

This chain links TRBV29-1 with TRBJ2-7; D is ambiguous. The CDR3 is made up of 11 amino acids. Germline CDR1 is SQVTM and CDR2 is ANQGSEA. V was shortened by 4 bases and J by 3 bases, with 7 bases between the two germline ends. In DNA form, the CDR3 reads TGCAGCGTTGGGCAAAACTACGAGCAGTACTTC. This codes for CSVGQNYEQYF.

CDR3 nucleotide sequence: TGTGCCAGTACGGGACAGGGCCTCGACGGTGAAAAACTGTTTTTT. It yields the protein CASTGQGLDGEKLFF. The chain uses TRBV19 and TRBJ1-4; TRBD1 matches 9 bases. The CDR3 has 15 amino acids. Germline V lookup: CDR1 LNHDA, CDR2 SQIVND (reference sequence). Trimming removed 7 bases from V and 7 bases from J; junction bases left unmatched: 10.

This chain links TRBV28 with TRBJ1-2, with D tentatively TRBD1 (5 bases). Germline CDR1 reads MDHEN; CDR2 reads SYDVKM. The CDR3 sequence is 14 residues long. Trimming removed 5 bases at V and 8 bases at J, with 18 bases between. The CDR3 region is CASSLYRQGGGYTF. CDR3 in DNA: TGTGCCAGCAGTCTCTACCGCCAGGGTGGCGGCTACACCTTC.

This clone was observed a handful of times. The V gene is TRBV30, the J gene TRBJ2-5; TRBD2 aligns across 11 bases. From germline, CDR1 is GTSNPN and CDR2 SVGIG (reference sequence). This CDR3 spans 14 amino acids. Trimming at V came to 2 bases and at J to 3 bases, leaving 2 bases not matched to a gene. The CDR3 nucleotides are TGTGCCTGGAGTTCGGGACTAGCGGAAGAGACCCAGTACTTC. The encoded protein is CAWSSGLAEETQYF.

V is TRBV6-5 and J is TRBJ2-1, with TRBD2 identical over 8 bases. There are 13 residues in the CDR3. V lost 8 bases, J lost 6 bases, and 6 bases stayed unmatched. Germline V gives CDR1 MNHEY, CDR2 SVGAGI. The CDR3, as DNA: TGTGCCAGCGAGGTTCGGGGGGGCAATGAGCAGTTCTTC. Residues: CASEVRGGNEQFF.

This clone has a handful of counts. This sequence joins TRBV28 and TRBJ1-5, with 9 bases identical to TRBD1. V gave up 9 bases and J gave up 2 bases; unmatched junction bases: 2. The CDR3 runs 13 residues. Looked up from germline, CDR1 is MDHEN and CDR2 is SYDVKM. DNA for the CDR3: TGTGCCAGTCGGGACAGGGGCAATCAGCCCCAGCATTTT. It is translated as CASRDRGNQPQHF.

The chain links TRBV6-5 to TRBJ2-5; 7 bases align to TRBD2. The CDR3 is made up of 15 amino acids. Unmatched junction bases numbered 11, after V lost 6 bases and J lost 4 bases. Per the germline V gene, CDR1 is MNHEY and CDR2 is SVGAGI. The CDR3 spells CASSRVSIAGETQYF. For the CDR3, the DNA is TGTGCCAGCAGCCGAGTCTCAATAGCGGGAGAGACCCAGTACTTC.